These 14 T cell receptor beta chains were sequenced from one sample in a study of glioma-infiltrating T cells after dendritic cell vaccination. Time point reported: after dendritic cell vaccination, including at tumor progression/relapse. Sequencing used immunoSEQ multiplex PCR; TCRdb keeps in-frame clones, though not all of them. The table shows about 65,000 clones, with more than 75% occurring only once. The input for sequencing was blood, taken after dendritic cell vaccination. The receptors come from a human donor with glioblastoma.

Concerning this clone itself: An end of the junction does not agree with germline; a read error may underlie this. The chain employs TRBV15 and TRBJ1-4; TRBD1 matches at 8 bases. Germline V CDR1 and CDR2: LNHNV, YYDKDF (reference sequence). The CDR3 runs 17 residues. The CDR3 sequence: CATSGGQGSIANEKLLF. The CDR3, as DNA: TGTGCCACCAGCGGAGGACAGGGATCTATAGCTAATGAAAAACTGCTTTTT.

The chain employs TRBV7-2 and TRBJ1-1; no definite D call. Between the trimmed V and J ends, which lost 8 bases and 2 bases, there was a span of 18 bases. This CDR3 is 15 amino acids long. Germline V gene sequence: CDR1 SGHTA, CDR2 FQGNSA. CDR3 coding DNA: TGTGCCAGCTTCACCAGTCGTACATCTAACACTGAAGCTTTCTTT. This sequence encodes CASFTSRTSNTEAFF.

The CDR3 protein is CASSQYAGIYEQYF. The CDR3 DNA is TGTGCCAGCAGCCAATATGCCGGTATCTACGAGCAGTACTTC. The rearrangement links TRBV4-2 to TRBJ2-7; D remains unclear. From germline, CDR1 is LGHNA and CDR2 YNFKEQ. This CDR3 has 14 amino acids. The V end lost 2 bases, the J end lost 3 bases, and 11 bases lay between the germline ends.

The chain has TRBV6-6 and TRBJ1-1; D is perhaps TRBD1 (5 bases). Germline assignment: CDR1 MNHNY and CDR2 SVGAGI (reference sequence). The CDR3 spans 13 residues. With 8 bases removed from V and 2 bases from J, the gap between germline ends came to 12 bases. CDR3 nucleotides: TGTGCCAGCGAACAGACAGCCAACACTGAAGCTTTCTTT. Translating it yields CASEQTANTEAFF.

Details on this clone: A junction boundary mismatches the germline segment, possibly from a read error. The rearrangement uses TRBV19 and TRBJ1-1; D possibly corresponds to TRBD1 (6 bases). This CDR3 has 14 amino acids. The germline CDR1 and CDR2 sequences are LNHDA and SQIVND (reference sequence). DNA for the CDR3: TGTGCCAGTAGCGAGAGGCTCCGGGACACCGAAGCTTTCTTT. Encoded protein: CASSERLRDTEAFF.

This clone has only a few counts. The chain recombines TRBV9 with TRBJ2-1, with 10 bases identical to TRBD2. The CDR3 covers 16 residues. With 3 bases clipped from V and 6 bases from J, the junction kept 9 bases outside the gene matches. CDR1 and CDR2 from the germline V gene are SGDLS and YYNGEE. DNA for the CDR3: TGTGCCAGCAGCGAGGGTCTAGCGGGAGTGGGCAATGAGCAGTTCTTC. Its protein product is CASSEGLAGVGNEQFF.

The chain links TRBV7-9 to TRBJ1-6; a weak D match, TRBD1 (5 bases). Deletions cut 6 bases from V and 7 bases from J, with 7 bases between. Germline V lookup: CDR1 SEHNR, CDR2 FQNEAQ (reference sequence). The CDR3 is 12 residues long. CDR3 nucleotides: TGTGCCAGCAGGGAGGGGAATTCACCCCTCCACTTT. Amino acids: CASREGNSPLHF.

The chain uses TRBV19 and TRBJ1-2; the match to TRBD1 covers 9 bases. From germline, CDR1 is LNHDA and CDR2 SQIVND (reference sequence). This CDR3 is built from 18 residues. The junction had 14 bases not matched to a gene; V was cut back by 4 bases and J by 2 bases. The CDR3 nucleotides are TGTGCCAGTAGTACCGCGGGGCGACAGGGGGATCGAAACTATGGCTACACCTTC. Its protein is CASSTAGRQGDRNYGYTF.

The CDR3 bases are TGTGCCAGCAGCAAATTCCCGAACTATGGCTACACCTTC. It codes for CASSKFPNYGYTF. The chain has TRBV7-2 and TRBJ1-2; D is unresolved. The germline V gene encodes CDR1 SGHTA and CDR2 FQGNSA. CDR3 length: 13 residues. The V and J ends lost 5 bases and 2 bases respectively, with 9 bases between them.

The rearrangement joins TRBV18 to TRBJ1-2; unclear D gene. V lost 4 bases to trimming and J lost 2 bases, with 8 bases between them. The germline gives CDR1 KGHSH, CDR2 LQKENI. This CDR3 comprises 13 residues. CDR3 nucleotides: TGTGCCAGCTCACTAGACAAGAACTATGGCTACACCTTC. This encodes CASSLDKNYGYTF.

This clone appeared once. The genes are TRBV27 and TRBJ1-4, with a weak D call TRBD1 (5 bases). The CDR3 is 15 amino acids. The V and J ends lost 0 bases and 5 bases respectively, with 10 bases between them. Germline V gene data show CDR1 as MNHEY and CDR2 as SMNVEV (reference sequence). The CDR3 nucleotides read TGTGCCAGCAGTTTATCCCGACAGCCCAATGAAAAACTGTTTTTT. Protein product: CASSLSRQPNEKLFF.

This chain connects TRBV27 to TRBJ2-7; 13 bases map to TRBD2. CDR3 length: 16 residues. Germline CDR1 is MNHEY and CDR2 is SMNVEV (reference sequence). Trimming cost V 2 bases and J 6 bases; bases outside gene matches: 7. The CDR3 here is CASSLPRTSGGAEQYF. CDR3 bases: TGTGCCAGCAGTTTACCCAGGACTAGCGGGGGCGCCGAGCAGTACTTC.

This clone occurred once. J is TRBJ1-3 and V is TRBV27; tentative D call: TRBD1 (5 bases). V gave up 5 bases and J gave up 0 bases, with 11 bases separating them. The germline V gene encodes CDR1 MNHEY and CDR2 SMNVEV (reference sequence). CDR3 size: 15 residues. The CDR3 protein is CASSPQGSSGNTIYF. The CDR3 DNA reads as TGTGCCAGCAGTCCCCAGGGCTCCTCTGGAAACACCATATATTTT.

The rearrangement uses TRBV5-4 and TRBJ1-5, with 9 bases that match TRBD1. The germline CDR1 and CDR2 sequences are SGHNT and YYREEE (reference sequence). The CDR3 contains 14 residues. The junction had 4 bases not matched to a gene; V was cut back by 4 bases and J by 5 bases. The CDR3 protein is CASSTGGRDQPQHF. The DNA of the CDR3 is TGTGCCAGCAGCACAGGGGGCCGGGATCAGCCCCAGCATTTT. The full variable domain, with the rest looked up from reference TRBV5-4 and TRBJ1-5, is ETGVTQSPTHLIKTRGQQVTLRCSSQSGHNTVSWYQQALGQGPQFIFQYYREEENGRGNFPPRFSGLQFPNYSSELNVNALELDDSALYLCASSTGGRDQPQHFGDGTRLSIL.